A selection of T cell receptor beta chains follows, all from one sample in a study of CD8 T cells in ankylosing spondylitis. Via MiXCR, TCRdb re-called the 5' RACE reads, giving one row per CDR3 protein. Altogether 150,000 to 200,000 distinct CDR3 sequences are present, approximately 10% being singletons, with the ten largest covering 29%. The sequenced sample consisted of blood, either unsorted or a sorted T cell fraction (not recorded which). These receptors came from a male donor with ankylosing spondylitis or in good health (not recorded which). The CDR3 runs from the conserved cysteine through the conserved F or W. A D gene is named only where the DNA matches it firmly. Expanded clones get a size class; other rows say once, few or many, or leave the size out.

d_gene: TRBD1; abundance: -; v_gene: TRBV5-6; j_gene: TRBJ1-1; CDR3aa: CASSLVGQPNTEAFF; CDR3nt: TGTGCCAGCAGCTTGGTGGGACAGCCAAACACTGAAGCTTTCTTT
d_gene: -; abundance: few; v_gene: TRBV11-3; j_gene: TRBJ2-5; CDR3aa: CASSFRGKETQYF; CDR3nt: TGTGCCAGCAGCTTCCGGGGGAAAGAGACCCAGTACTTC
d_gene: TRBD1; abundance: many; v_gene: TRBV5-1; j_gene: TRBJ1-1; CDR3aa: CASSPSRQGNTEAFF; CDR3nt: TGCGCCAGCAGCCCCAGCCGACAGGGGAACACTGAAGCTTTCTTT
d_gene: -; abundance: many; v_gene: TRBV29-1; j_gene: TRBJ2-1; CDR3aa: CSVVGRGNEQFF; CDR3nt: TGCAGCGTTGTAGGTAGGGGCAATGAGCAGTTCTTC
d_gene: TRBD1; abundance: many; v_gene: TRBV10-3; j_gene: TRBJ2-3; CDR3aa: CAISKGDRGADTQYF; CDR3nt: TGTGCCATCAGTAAAGGGGACAGGGGAGCAGATACGCAGTATTTT
d_gene: -; abundance: few; v_gene: TRBV20-1; j_gene: TRBJ2-3; CDR3aa: CSAMGADTQYF; CDR3nt: TGCAGTGCTATGGGGGCAGATACGCAGTATTTT
d_gene: -; abundance: -; v_gene: TRBV20-1; j_gene: TRBJ1-5; CDR3aa: CSARLEGFGNQSQHF; CDR3nt: TGCAGTGCTAGACTGGAAGGGTTTGGCAATCAGTCCCAGCATTTT
d_gene: TRBD1; abundance: many; v_gene: TRBV6-1; j_gene: TRBJ2-7; CDR3aa: CASSARDRGYEQYF; CDR3nt: TGTGCCAGCAGTGCCCGGGACAGGGGGTACGAGCAGTACTTC
d_gene: -; abundance: -; v_gene: TRBV30; j_gene: TRBJ1-5; CDR3aa: CAWIGGPYSNQPQHF; CDR3nt: TGTGCCTGGATCGGGGGGCCCTATAGCAATCAGCCCCAGCATTTT
d_gene: -; abundance: many; v_gene: TRBV6-1; j_gene: TRBJ2-5; CDR3aa: CASSLTSGWEETQYF; CDR3nt: TGTGCCAGCAGTCTAACCTCAGGGTGGGAAGAGACCCAGTACTTC
d_gene: -; abundance: -; v_gene: TRBV7-9; j_gene: TRBJ2-3; CDR3aa: CASSLNPGTQYF; CDR3nt: TGTGCCAGCAGCTTAAATCCCGGCACGCAGTATTTT
d_gene: -; abundance: -; v_gene: TRBV7-9; j_gene: TRBJ2-5; CDR3aa: CASSFYEYGEETQYF; CDR3nt: TGTGCCAGCAGCTTTTATGAGTACGGAGAGGAGACCCAGTACTTC
d_gene: -; abundance: many; v_gene: TRBV5-5; j_gene: TRBJ1-6; CDR3aa: CASSPYADSYNSPLHF; CDR3nt: TGTGCCAGCAGCCCGTATGCCGACTCCTATAATTCACCCCTCCACTTT
d_gene: -; abundance: few; v_gene: TRBV20-1; j_gene: TRBJ1-5; CDR3aa: CSASLWGQGGQPQHF; CDR3nt: TGCAGTGCTTCACTCTGGGGGCAGGGCGGGCAGCCCCAGCATTTT
d_gene: TRBD1; abundance: many; v_gene: TRBV5-1; j_gene: TRBJ2-7; CDR3aa: CASSLQEQGVGEQYF; CDR3nt: TGCGCCAGCAGCTTGCAGGAACAGGGGGTCGGCGAGCAGTACTTC
d_gene: -; abundance: few; v_gene: TRBV5-1; j_gene: TRBJ1-1; CDR3aa: CASSGGLHPMVDTEAFF; CDR3nt: TGCGCCAGCAGCGGAGGACTGCACCCAATGGTGGACACTGAAGCTTTCTTT
d_gene: TRBD2; abundance: many; v_gene: TRBV25-1; j_gene: TRBJ2-2; CDR3aa: CASSERTSGGELFF; CDR3nt: TGTGCCAGCAGTGAACGGACTAGCGGCGGGGAGCTGTTTTTT
d_gene: -; abundance: many; v_gene: TRBV12-3/TRBV12-4; j_gene: TRBJ1-1; CDR3aa: CASSLDSVAFF; CDR3nt: TGTGCCAGCAGTCTGGACAGTGTCGCTTTCTTT
d_gene: -; abundance: few; v_gene: TRBV2; j_gene: TRBJ2-7; CDR3aa: CASTPTLQYYEQYF; CDR3nt: TGTGCCAGCACCCCGACGCTTCAGTACTACGAGCAGTACTTC
d_gene: TRBD1; abundance: -; v_gene: TRBV10-3; j_gene: TRBJ2-7; CDR3aa: CAISRDRGSPYEQYF; CDR3nt: TGTGCCATCTCCCGGGACAGGGGTTCCCCCTACGAGCAGTACTTC